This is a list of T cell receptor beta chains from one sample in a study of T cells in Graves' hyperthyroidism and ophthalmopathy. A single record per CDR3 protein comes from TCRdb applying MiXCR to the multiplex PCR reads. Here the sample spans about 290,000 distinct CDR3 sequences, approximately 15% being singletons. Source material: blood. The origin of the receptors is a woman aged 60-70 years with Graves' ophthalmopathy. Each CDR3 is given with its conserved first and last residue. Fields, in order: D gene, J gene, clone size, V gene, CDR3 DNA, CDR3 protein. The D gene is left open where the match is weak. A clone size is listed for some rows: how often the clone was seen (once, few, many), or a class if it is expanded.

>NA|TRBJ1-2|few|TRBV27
TGTGCCAGCAGTTACCACTATGGCTACACCTTC
CASSYHYGYTF
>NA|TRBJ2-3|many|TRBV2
TGTGCCAGCAGTGTAGGGGGGGGGCGTGGTACGCAGTATTTT
CASSVGGGRGTQYF
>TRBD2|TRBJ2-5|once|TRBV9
TGTGCCAGCAGCGGTAGCGGGAGGATAGAGACCCAGTACTTC
CASSGSGRIETQYF
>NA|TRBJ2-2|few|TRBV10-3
TGTGCCATCAGTGAGTCAAGGACCGGGGAGCTGTTTTTT
CAISESRTGELFF
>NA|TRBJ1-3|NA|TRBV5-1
TGCGCCAGCCGCCGGGCGGAAGGAAACACCATATATTTT
CASRRAEGNTIYF
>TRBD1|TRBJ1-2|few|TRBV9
TGTGCCAGCAGCGCGATGACAGGGGGGTATAACTATGGCTACACCTTC
CASSAMTGGYNYGYTF
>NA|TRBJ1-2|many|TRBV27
TGTGCCAGCAGCGACACAGGGCCCTATGGCTACACCTTC
CASSDTGPYGYTF
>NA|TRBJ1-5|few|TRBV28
TGTGCCAGCAGTACCGCCCCTTATCGCAGGGAACCTAAGTCAACCCAGCATTTT
CASSTAPYRREPKSTQHF
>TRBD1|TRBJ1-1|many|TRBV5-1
TGCGCCAGCAGCTTGGGACAGGGTGAAGCTTTCTTT
CASSLGQGEAFF
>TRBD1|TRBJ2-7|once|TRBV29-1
TGCAGCGTTAGGACAGGGGGCTCCTACGAGCAGTACTTC
CSVRTGGSYEQYF
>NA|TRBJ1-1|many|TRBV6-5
TGTGCCAGCAGTTACTCGATCAATACAGGGTCGGGGACTGAAGCTTTCTTT
CASSYSINTGSGTEAFF
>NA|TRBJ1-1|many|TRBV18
TGTGCCAGCTCACTACAAACAGATAATGAAGCTTTCTTT
CASSLQTDNEAFF
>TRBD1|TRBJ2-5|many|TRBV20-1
TGCAGTGCTAGTCCTGACAGGGGGAAAGAGACCCAGTACTTC
CSASPDRGKETQYF
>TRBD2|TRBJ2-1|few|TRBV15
TGTGCCACCAGCAGGGTTAAGCGGACTAGCTACAATGAGCAGTTCTTC
CATSRVKRTSYNEQFF
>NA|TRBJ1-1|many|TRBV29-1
TGCAGCGTTGAAAGGAGAGGCGGCATGAACACTGAAGCTTTCTTT
CSVERRGGMNTEAFF